This T cell receptor (beta chain) was identified during a study of blood T cell repertoires in COVID-19. Sequenced by immunoSEQ multiplex PCR; TCRdb stores in-frame clones only, minus some. The table includes around 130,000 clones, just under 85% detected once. In germline, CDR1 is GTSNPN, CDR2 SVGIG (reference sequence). Deletions cut 4 bases from V and 5 bases from J, with 8 bases between. The CDR3 covers 12 residues. The specimen was peripheral blood. The chain employs TRBV30 and TRBJ2-2; D gene unclear. This receptor was identified in a human donor in a cohort sampled during active COVID-19. The CDR3 sequence: CAWIGWTGELFF. CDR3 sequence (DNA): TGTGCCTGGATTGGCTGGACCGGGGAGCTGTTTTTT.